What follows are 11 T cell receptor beta chains derived from one specimen sequenced in a study of CD4+ T cells in melanoma. Clones were sequenced by immunoSEQ multiplex PCR, and TCRdb holds only the in-frame ones, with some missing. There are over 100,000 clones in the sample; about nine tenths occur only once, and 3% to 4% lies in the top ten. Material: peripheral blood. The receptors here all came from a human donor with melanoma.

The chain couples TRBV11-1 to TRBJ2-3, with 7 bases that match TRBD2. V shed 7 bases, J shed 4 bases, and the junction held 5 bases outside the gene matches. The germline gives CDR1 SGHAT, CDR2 FQDESV (reference sequence). There are 13 residues in the CDR3. CDR3 region: CASNRLAPDTQYF. The CDR3 DNA follows: TGTGCCAGCAACAGACTAGCTCCAGATACGCAGTATTTT.

This sequence joins TRBV14 and TRBJ2-7, with D possibly being TRBD1 or TRBD2 (5 bases each). Trimming shortened V by 3 bases and J by 2 bases, and 14 bases separated the two germline ends. The germline V gene has CDR1 SGHDN and CDR2 FVKESK. The CDR3 covers 15 residues. This CDR3 reads CASSHLGGGTYEQYF. In nucleotides, the CDR3 is TGTGCCAGCAGCCATCTAGGTGGGGGTACCTACGAGCAGTACTTC.

The chain carries TRBV11-2 and TRBJ2-3; D uncertain. This CDR3 contains 12 residues. In germline, CDR1 is SGHAT, CDR2 FQNNGV. Between the trimmed V and J ends, which lost 2 bases and 5 bases, there was a span of 5 bases. CDR3 region: CASSLSKDTQYF. Here the CDR3 DNA reads TGTGCCAGCAGCTTATCAAAAGATACGCAGTATTTT. The full variable domain, rest sourced from reference TRBV11-2 and TRBJ2-3, is EAGVAQSPRYKIIEKRQSVAFWCNPISGHATLYWYQQILGQGPKLLIQFQNNGVVDDSQLPKDRFSAERLKGVDSTLKIQPAKLEDSAVYLCASSLSKDTQYFGPGTRLTVL.

The genes are TRBV7-8 and TRBJ1-1, with a weak D call TRBD1 (6 bases). CDR3 length equals 14 residues. Germline V lookup: CDR1 SGHVS, CDR2 FQNEAQ. V lost 5 bases, J lost 2 bases, and 12 bases lay in between. The chain's CDR3 is CASSRAGHNTEAFF. DNA of the CDR3: TGTGCCAGCAGCCGAGCGGGACACAACACTGAAGCTTTCTTT.

V gene TRBV28 combines with J gene TRBJ1-2; no clear D. The germline V and J ends were trimmed by 6 bases and 4 bases, with 18 bases remaining between them. The length of the CDR3 is 15 residues. In germline, CDR1 is MDHEN, CDR2 SYDVKM. The CDR3 bases are TGTGCCAGCAGCTCCCCCGGACGGCTCACCTATGGCTACACCTTC. Residues: CASSSPGRLTYGYTF.

The chain couples TRBV19 to TRBJ1-1; D might be TRBD1 (6 bases). CDR1 LNHDA and CDR2 SQIVND come from the germline V gene (reference sequence). V dropped 1 base and J dropped 0 bases, with 15 bases sitting between them. This CDR3 contains 17 residues. CDR3 nucleotides: TGTGCCAGTAGTATAGCGCGGGACACGGGGTTGAACACTGAAGCTTTCTTT. This gives the protein CASSIARDTGLNTEAFF.

The genes are TRBV5-1 and TRBJ1-5; D ambiguous. The CDR3 is made up of 16 amino acids. Germline assignment: CDR1 SGHRS and CDR2 YFSETQ. V gave up 3 bases and J gave up 6 bases, with 19 bases separating them. This chain's CDR3 is CASSSGSGGGGQPQHF. CDR3 nucleotides: TGCGCCAGCAGCTCAGGCTCAGGAGGTGGCGGTCAGCCCCAGCATTTT.

The chain recombines TRBV5-1 with TRBJ2-3; perhaps TRBD2 as D (6 bases). The CDR3 sequence is 14 residues long. Germline CDR1 and CDR2: SGHRS and YFSETQ. Between the trimmed V and J ends, which lost 0 bases and 6 bases, there was a span of 11 bases. In DNA, the CDR3 is TGCGCCAGCAGCTTGGCCCCGGACTATGATACGCAGTATTTT. Its translation: CASSLAPDYDTQYF.

The rearrangement uses TRBV7-2 and TRBJ2-4; possible D gene TRBD2, 5 bases. The CDR3 sequence is 15 residues long. The V end was cut by 3 bases, the J end by 7 bases, with 16 bases between. Germline CDR1 SGHTA, CDR2 FQGNSA. CDR3 sequence: CASSLGPDYGNIQYF. The CDR3 DNA follows: TGTGCCAGCAGCTTGGGCCCCGACTACGGGAACATTCAGTACTTC.

The chain joins TRBV14 to TRBJ2-1; TRBD2 aligns across 8 bases. The J segment lost 6 bases and the V segment lost 3 bases, leaving 13 bases of the junction unmatched. CDR1 is SGHDN and CDR2 is FVKESK in the germline V gene. The CDR3 covers 17 residues. The CDR3 region has the DNA TGTGCCAGCAGCCATTTACAAGGGACTAGTCGGGGCAATGAGCAGTTCTTC. Its protein product is CASSHLQGTSRGNEQFF.

The V call is TRBV25-1, the J call TRBJ2-1, with 13 bases identical to TRBD2. V lost 9 bases, J lost 0 bases, and 11 bases stayed unmatched. This CDR3 has 18 residues. The germline CDR1 and CDR2 sequences are MGHDK and SYGVNS. CDR3 nucleotides: TGTGCCAGTACCTCCCTGGGACTAGCGGGAAACTCCTACAATGAGCAGTTCTTC. This encodes CASTSLGLAGNSYNEQFF.